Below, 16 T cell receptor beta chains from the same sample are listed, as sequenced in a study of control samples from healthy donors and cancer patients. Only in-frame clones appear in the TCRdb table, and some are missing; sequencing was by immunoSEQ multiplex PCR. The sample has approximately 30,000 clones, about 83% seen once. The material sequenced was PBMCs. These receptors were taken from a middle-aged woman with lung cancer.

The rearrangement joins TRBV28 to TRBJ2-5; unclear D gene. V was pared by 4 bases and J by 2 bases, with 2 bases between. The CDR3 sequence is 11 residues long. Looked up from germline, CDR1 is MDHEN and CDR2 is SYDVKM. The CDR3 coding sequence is TGTGCCAGCAGTTCTCAAGAGACCCAGTACTTC. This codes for CASSSQETQYF.

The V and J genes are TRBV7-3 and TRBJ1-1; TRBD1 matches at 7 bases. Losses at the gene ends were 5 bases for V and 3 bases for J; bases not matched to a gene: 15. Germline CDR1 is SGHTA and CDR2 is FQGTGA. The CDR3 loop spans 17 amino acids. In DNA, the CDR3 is TGTGCCAGCAGCCCCAGCCAGGGGGGTAGGGAAGACACTGAAGCTTTCTTT. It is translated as CASSPSQGGREDTEAFF.

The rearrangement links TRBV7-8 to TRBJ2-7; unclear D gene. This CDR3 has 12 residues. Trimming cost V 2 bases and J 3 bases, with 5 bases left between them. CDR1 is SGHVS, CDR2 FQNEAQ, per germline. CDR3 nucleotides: TGTGCCAGCAGCTTAAACAGCTACGAGCAGTACTTC. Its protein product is CASSLNSYEQYF.

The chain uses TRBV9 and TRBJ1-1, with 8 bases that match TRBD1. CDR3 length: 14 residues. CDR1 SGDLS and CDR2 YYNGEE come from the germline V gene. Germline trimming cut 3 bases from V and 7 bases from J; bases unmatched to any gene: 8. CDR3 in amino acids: CASSAHRGIGEAFF. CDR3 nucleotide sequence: TGTGCCAGCAGCGCCCACAGGGGGATCGGTGAAGCTTTCTTT.

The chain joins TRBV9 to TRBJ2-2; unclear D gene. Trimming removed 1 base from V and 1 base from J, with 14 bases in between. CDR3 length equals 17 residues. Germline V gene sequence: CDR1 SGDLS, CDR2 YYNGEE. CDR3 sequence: CASSVTGSMGNTGELFF. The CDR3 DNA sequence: TGTGCCAGCAGCGTAACCGGCTCGATGGGGAACACCGGGGAGCTGTTTTTT.

The CDR3 bases are TGCACCAGCCCGGGACGGAACTATGGCTACACCTTC. Protein sequence: CTSPGRNYGYTF. The V call is TRBV1, the J call TRBJ1-2. TRBV1 is a pseudogene. This CDR3 region has 12 residues.

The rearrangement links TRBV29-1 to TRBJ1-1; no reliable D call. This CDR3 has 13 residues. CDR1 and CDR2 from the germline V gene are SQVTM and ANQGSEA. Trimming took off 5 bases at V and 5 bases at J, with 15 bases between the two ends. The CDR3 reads CSVLYEGSTEAFF. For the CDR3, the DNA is TGCAGCGTTCTCTACGAGGGTAGTACTGAAGCTTTCTTT.

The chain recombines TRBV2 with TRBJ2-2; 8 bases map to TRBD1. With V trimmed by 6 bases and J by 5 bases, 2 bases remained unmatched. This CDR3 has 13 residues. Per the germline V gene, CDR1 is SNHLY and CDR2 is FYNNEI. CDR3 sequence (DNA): TGTGCCAGCAGGAGACAGGGGACCGGGGAGCTGTTTTTT. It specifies CASRRQGTGELFF. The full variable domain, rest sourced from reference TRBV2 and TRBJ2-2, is EPEVTQTPSHQVTQMGQEVILRCVPISNHLYFYWYRQILGQKVEFLVSFYNNEISEKSEIFDDQFSVERPDGSNFTLKIRSTKLEDSAMYFCASRRQGTGELFFGEGSRLTVL.

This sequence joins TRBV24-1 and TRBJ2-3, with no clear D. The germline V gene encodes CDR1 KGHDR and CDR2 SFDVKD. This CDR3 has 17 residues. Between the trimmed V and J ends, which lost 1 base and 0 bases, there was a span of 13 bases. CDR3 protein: CATSDFRTAFSTDTQYF. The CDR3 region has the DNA TGTGCCACCAGTGATTTTCGTACGGCTTTCAGCACAGATACGCAGTATTTT.

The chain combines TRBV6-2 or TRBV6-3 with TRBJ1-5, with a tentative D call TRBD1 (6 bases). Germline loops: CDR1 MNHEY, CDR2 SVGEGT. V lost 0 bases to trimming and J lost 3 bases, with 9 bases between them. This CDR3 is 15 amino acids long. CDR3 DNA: TGTGCCAGCAGTTACTCAGGGGGAGACAATCAGCCCCAGCATTTT. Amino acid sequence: CASSYSGGDNQPQHF.

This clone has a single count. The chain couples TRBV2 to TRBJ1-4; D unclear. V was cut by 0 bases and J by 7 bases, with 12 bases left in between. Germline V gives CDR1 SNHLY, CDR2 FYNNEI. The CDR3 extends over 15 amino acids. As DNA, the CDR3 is TGTGCCAGCAGTGAAGCGCTCCCGAACCGTGAAAAACTGTTTTTT. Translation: CASSEALPNREKLFF.

CDR3 coding DNA: TGCGCCAGCGCGGGTCAAATTAGCACAGATACGCAGTATTTT. The encoded protein is CASAGQISTDTQYF. The chain joins TRBV5-1 to TRBJ2-3; D possibly corresponds to TRBD2 (5 bases). Germline assignment: CDR1 SGHRS and CDR2 YFSETQ. The CDR3 runs 14 residues. Trimming cost V 7 bases and J 0 bases, with 12 bases left between them.

Here the CDR3 DNA reads TGTGCCAGCAGCTTCAAGCGGGGGTACTACAATGAGCAGTTCTTC. This codes for CASSFKRGYYNEQFF. V is TRBV5-4 and J is TRBJ2-1; 8 nucleotides match TRBD2. The CDR3 contains 15 residues. Germline V lookup: CDR1 SGHNT, CDR2 YYREEE (reference sequence). V lost 2 bases and J lost 3; bases outside the gene matches: 4.

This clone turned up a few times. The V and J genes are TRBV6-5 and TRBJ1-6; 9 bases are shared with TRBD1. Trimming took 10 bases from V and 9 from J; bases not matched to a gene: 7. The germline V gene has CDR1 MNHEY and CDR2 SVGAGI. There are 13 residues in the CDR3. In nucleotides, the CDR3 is TGTGCCAACTCCAGGACAGGGGTTTCACCCCTCCACTTT. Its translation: CANSRTGVSPLHF.

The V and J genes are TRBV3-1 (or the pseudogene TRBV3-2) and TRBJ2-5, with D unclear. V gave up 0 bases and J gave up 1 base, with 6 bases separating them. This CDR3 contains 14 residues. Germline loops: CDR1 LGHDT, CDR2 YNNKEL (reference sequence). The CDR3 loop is CASSQDVGQETQYF. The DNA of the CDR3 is TGTGCCAGCAGCCAAGACGTGGGCCAAGAGACCCAGTACTTC.

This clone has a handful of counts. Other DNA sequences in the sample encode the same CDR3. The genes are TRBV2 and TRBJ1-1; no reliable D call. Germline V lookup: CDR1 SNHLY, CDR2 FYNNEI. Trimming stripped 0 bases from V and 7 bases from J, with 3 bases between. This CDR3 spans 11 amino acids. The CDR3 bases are TGTGCCAGCAGTGAAGCGCTTGAAGCTTTCTTT. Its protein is CASSEALEAFF.